This T cell receptor (beta chain) is drawn from a study of T cell responses to AZD1222 COVID-19 vaccine (dated by TCRdb to 2020 to 2023). Context from the whole study: Because spike-specific TCR depth and breadth did not differ between the two schedules, AZD1222 recipients who got a second dose at roughly 4 weeks were pooled with those who got a second dose at roughly 12 weeks. A total of over 230 trial participants underwent TCR sequencing, of whom 207 received two doses of AZD1222 and about 25 received two doses of the MenACWY control vaccine. Enrollment into the trials was organized by age into subgroups of 18-55, 56-69 and 70-plus years, and those subgroups contained about 150, 27 and 61 TCR-sequenced participants, respectively. Overall results and qualifications from the work: Because no day 14 peak-response samples were available, repertoires were characterized only after the peak T cell response. Conclusions about previously exposed vaccinees were limited because only six or seven AZD1222 recipients were SARS-CoV-2 seropositive at baseline. The 56-69-year group was small, and its depth increase did not reach significance, likely because of low power. The vaccine-associated CD4 TCRs covered the entire spike protein, and the dominant responses fell in regions 160-218 and 743-854. Spike-specific TCR breadth and depth rose significantly after two AZD1222 doses compared with day 0 and with MenACWY recipients. Epitopes outside the regions mutated in the B.1.351 and B.1.1.7 variants were reportedly recognized by nearly half of the unique spike-specific TCRs. Participants were mostly white British, with more females than males. The authors suggested clonal diversity may have been underestimated.

With respect to this clone: This clone's antigen is unknown. Within one base of it there is no much larger clone, and no base qualities were kept.

According to the study, the label for this sample's time point signals: baseline before first vaccination. Samples from vaccinated people were obtained from the UK trials COV001 and COV002, which included a single-blind randomized controlled phase 2/3 trial of AZD1222 (ChAdOx1 nCoV-19) in healthy adults. Trial participant PBMC samples were collected at day 0 and day 28 after the second dose for TCRbeta chain sequencing. The CDR3 regions of human TCRbeta chains were analyzed by immunosequencing. The original methods were these. TCRs in the repertoires were compared against a reference library of SARS-CoV-2-specific TCRs that had been generated with the MIRA antigen-specificity platform. Breadth was defined as the fraction of unique TCRs that were SARS-CoV-2-associated, and depth was defined as the fraction of total T cells that were SARS-CoV-2-associated. Using the MIRA data, every spike-specific TCR was mapped to the spike region that the TCR reacted to and assigned to either a CD4 or a CD8 class. Log10-transformed breadth and depth values were compared by one-way ANOVA with Sidak's multiple comparisons tests. The source is immuneACCESS, and TCRdb retained only in-frame sequences with V and J called. Part of the clones is not carried over; for the studies checked, unresolved V genes explain less than half of this, and the remainder is unexplained. V, J and clone size were drawn from that table, and D and trimming were deduced from the DNA. The sample data list over 100,000 clones, and roughly 90% of these were observed just once. 8% to 9.5% of the sample goes to the ten largest clones.

Germline trimming amounts to 7 bases on V and 0 bases on J, with 10 as the count of junction bases outside the gene matches. The CDR3 sequence holds 18 residues, the cysteine and phenylalanine included. Of all the DNA, just the CDR3 is kept, 54 bases in frame from base 1. Looking up the germline V gene yields CDR1 MDHEN and CDR2 SYDVKM. Source: peripheral blood, taken on day 0 of AZD1222 vaccination. The sequence joins TRBV28 to TRBJ2-6; the junction holds 9 bases that match TRBD1. The receptor comes from an adult in good health. The nucleotides are TGTGCCAGCACTCCCGGGACAGGGTCCAACTCTGGGGCCAACGTCCTGACTTTC. Protein translation: CASTPGTGSNSGANVLTF.